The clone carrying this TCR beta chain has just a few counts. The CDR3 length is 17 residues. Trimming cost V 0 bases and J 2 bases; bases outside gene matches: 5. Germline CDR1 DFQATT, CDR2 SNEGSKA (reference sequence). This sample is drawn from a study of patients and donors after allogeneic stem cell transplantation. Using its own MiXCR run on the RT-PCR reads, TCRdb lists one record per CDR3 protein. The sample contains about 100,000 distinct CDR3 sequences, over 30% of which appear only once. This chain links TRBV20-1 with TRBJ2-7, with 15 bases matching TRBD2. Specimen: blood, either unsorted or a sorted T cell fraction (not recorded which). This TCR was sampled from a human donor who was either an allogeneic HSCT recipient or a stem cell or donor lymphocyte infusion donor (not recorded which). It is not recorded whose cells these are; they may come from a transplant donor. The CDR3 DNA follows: TGCAGTGCTAGAGATCAGGGACTAGCGGGAGGCACCTACGAGCAGTACTTC. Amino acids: CSARDQGLAGGTYEQYF.